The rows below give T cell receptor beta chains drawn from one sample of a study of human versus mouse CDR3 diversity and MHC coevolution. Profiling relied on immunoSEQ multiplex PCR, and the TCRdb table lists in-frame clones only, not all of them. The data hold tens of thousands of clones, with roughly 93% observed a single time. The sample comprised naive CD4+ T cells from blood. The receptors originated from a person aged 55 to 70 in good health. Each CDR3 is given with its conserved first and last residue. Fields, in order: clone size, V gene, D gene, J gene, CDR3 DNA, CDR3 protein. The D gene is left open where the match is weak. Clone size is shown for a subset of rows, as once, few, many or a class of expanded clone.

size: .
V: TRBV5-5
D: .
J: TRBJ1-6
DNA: TGTGCCAGCAGCTTGTTTGGCCAGTATAATTCACCCCTCCACTTT
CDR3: CASSLFGQYNSPLHF

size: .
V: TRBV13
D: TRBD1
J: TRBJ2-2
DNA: TGTGCCAGCAGCTTCCCCCGGGACAGGGTGGGAACCGGGGAGCTGTTTTTT
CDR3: CASSFPRDRVGTGELFF

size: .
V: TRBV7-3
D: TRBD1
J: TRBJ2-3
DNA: TGTGCCAGCAGCCCCAGGGGGGACAGGGGATCCGGCACGCAGTATTTT
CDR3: CASSPRGDRGSGTQYF

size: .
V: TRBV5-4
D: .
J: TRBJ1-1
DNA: TGTGCCAGCAGCTTGGCGGGACAAGGGGTAGCTTTCTTT
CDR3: CASSLAGQGVAFF

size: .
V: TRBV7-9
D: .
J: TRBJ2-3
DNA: TGTGCCAGCAGCAAGGGACTGACAGATACGCAGTATTTT
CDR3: CASSKGLTDTQYF

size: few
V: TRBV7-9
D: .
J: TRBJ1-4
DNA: TGTGCCAGCAGCTTAGGGCAACAGAATGAAAAACTGTTTTTT
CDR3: CASSLGQQNEKLFF

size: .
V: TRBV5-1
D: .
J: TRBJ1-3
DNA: TGCGCCAGCAGCTTGGTGGGCCAAAACACCATATATTTT
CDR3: CASSLVGQNTIYF

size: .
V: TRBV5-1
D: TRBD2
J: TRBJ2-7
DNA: TGCGCCAGCAGCAGTACCGGGACTAGCTCCTACGAGCAGTACTTC
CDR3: CASSSTGTSSYEQYF

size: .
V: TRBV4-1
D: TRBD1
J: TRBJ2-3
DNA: TGCGCCAGCAGCCAAGATAGGGACAGGGGGCGGGTCACAGATACGCAGTATTTT
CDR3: CASSQDRDRGRVTDTQYF

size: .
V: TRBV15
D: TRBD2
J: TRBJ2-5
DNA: TGTGCCACCAGCAGAGATGGGATGGTGGGACTAGCGGGAGGGGCAGAGACCCAGTACTTC
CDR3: CATSRDGMVGLAGGAETQYF

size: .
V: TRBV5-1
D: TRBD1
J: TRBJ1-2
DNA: TGCGCCAGCAGCGGGACAGGGCTCGAATTGGGCCCCTATGGCTACACCTTC
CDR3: CASSGTGLELGPYGYTF

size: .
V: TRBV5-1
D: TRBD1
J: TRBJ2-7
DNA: TGCGCCAGCAGCCTCTCGGGACAGTCTTACGAGCAGTACTTC
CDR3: CASSLSGQSYEQYF

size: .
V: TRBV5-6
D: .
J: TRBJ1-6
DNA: TGTGCCAGCAGCTCGGGACTCCCGAATTCACCCCTCCACTTT
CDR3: CASSSGLPNSPLHF

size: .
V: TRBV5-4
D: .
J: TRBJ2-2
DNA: TGTGCCAGCAGCTTGGGACAGGCCGGGGAGCTGTTTTTT
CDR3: CASSLGQAGELFF

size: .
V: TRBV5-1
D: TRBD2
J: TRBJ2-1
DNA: TGCGCCAGCAGCCAAGTAGCGGGGGGTTACAATGAGCAGTTCTTC
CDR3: CASSQVAGGYNEQFF

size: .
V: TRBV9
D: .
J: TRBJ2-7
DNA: TGTGCCAGCAGCCGCACCCCAGGGGTCTACGAGCAGTACTTC
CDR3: CASSRTPGVYEQYF

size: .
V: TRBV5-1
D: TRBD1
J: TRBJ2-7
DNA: TGCGCCAGCAGCTTGGCTGGACAGGGAGACTACGAGCAGTACTTC
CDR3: CASSLAGQGDYEQYF

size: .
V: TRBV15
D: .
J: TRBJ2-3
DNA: TGTGCCACCAGCCTCGGAAGGGGGAAGGAGATTGCAGATACGCAGTATTTT
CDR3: CATSLGRGKEIADTQYF

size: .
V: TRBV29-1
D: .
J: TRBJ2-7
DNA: TGCAGCGTTGCCCTCTCCTACGAGCAGTACTTC
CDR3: CSVALSYEQYF

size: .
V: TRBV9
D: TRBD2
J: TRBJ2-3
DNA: TGTGCCAGCAGGGGGGGGATTACTACAGATACGCAGTATTTT
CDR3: CASRGGITTDTQYF

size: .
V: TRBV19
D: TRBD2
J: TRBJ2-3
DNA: TGTGCCAGTGGGACTAGCGGGAACACAGATACGCAGTATTTT
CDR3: CASGTSGNTDTQYF

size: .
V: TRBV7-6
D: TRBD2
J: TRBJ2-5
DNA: TGTGCCAGCAGCCTGAGGACTAGCGGTAGGGCAGAGACCCAGTACTTC
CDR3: CASSLRTSGRAETQYF